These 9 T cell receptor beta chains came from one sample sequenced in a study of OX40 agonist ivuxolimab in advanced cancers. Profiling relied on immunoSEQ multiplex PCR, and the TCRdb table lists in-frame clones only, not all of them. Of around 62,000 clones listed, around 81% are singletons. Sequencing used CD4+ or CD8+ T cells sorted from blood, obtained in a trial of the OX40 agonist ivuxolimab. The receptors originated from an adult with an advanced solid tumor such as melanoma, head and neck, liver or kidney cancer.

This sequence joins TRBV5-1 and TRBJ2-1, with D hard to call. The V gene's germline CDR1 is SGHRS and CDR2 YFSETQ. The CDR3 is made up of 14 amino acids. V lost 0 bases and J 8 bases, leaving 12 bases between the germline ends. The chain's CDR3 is CASSLAASWDEQFF. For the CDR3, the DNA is TGCGCCAGCAGCTTGGCCGCCAGCTGGGATGAGCAGTTCTTC.

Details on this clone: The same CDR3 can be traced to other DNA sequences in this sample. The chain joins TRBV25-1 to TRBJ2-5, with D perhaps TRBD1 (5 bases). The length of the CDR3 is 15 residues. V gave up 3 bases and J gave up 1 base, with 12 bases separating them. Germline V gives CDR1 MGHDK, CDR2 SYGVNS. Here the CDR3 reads CASSDFLGPQETQYF. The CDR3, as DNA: TGTGCCAGCAGTGATTTTCTGGGGCCCCAAGAGACCCAGTACTTC.

The CDR3 DNA follows: TGTGCCAGCAGTTCCAGGGCGCCGAATAGCTATGGCTACACCTTC. Residues: CASSSRAPNSYGYTF. The J gene is TRBJ1-2, the V gene TRBV6-1; perhaps TRBD1 as D (5 bases). Germline values: CDR1 MNHNS, CDR2 SASEGT. This CDR3 spans 15 amino acids. Trimming took 5 bases from V and 4 from J, leaving 17 bases between them.

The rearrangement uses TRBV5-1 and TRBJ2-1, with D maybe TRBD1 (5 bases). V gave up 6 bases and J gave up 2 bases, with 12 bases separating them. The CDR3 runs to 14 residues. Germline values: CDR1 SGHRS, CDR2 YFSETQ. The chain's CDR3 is CASKPPGTYNEQFF. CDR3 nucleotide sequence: TGCGCCAGCAAACCTCCAGGGACCTACAATGAGCAGTTCTTC.

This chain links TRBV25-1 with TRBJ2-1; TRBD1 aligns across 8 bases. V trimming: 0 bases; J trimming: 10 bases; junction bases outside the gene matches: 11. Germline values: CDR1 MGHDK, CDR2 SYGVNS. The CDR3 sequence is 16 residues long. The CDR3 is CASSEYGRGQDGEQFF. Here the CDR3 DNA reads TGTGCCAGCAGTGAATATGGCAGGGGGCAGGATGGGGAGCAGTTCTTC.

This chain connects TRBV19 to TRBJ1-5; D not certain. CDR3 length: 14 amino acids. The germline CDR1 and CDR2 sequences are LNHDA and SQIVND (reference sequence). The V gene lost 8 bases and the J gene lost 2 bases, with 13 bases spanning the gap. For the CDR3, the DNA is TGTGCCAGTCAGCAGGTTCGGGGCAATCAGCCCCAGCATTTT. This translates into CASQQVRGNQPQHF.

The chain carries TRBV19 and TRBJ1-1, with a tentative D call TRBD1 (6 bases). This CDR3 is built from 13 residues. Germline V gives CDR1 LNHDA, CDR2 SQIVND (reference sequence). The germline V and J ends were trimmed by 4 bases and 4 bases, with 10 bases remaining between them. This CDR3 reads CASSRTGLTEAFF. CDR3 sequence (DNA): TGTGCCAGTAGTAGAACAGGGCTCACTGAAGCTTTCTTT.

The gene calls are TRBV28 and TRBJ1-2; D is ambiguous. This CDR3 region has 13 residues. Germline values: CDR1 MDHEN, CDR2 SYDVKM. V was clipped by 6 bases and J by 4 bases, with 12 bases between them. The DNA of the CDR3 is TGTGCCAGCAGCCCTCCGGGATTCTATGGCTACACCTTC. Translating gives CASSPPGFYGYTF.

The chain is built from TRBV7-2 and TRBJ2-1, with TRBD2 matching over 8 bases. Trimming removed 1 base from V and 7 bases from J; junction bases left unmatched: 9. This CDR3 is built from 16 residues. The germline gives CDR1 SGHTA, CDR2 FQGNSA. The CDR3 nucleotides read TGTGCCAGCAGCTTAGTCGGCGGGGGGCCGATAAATGAGCAGTTCTTC. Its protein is CASSLVGGGPINEQFF.